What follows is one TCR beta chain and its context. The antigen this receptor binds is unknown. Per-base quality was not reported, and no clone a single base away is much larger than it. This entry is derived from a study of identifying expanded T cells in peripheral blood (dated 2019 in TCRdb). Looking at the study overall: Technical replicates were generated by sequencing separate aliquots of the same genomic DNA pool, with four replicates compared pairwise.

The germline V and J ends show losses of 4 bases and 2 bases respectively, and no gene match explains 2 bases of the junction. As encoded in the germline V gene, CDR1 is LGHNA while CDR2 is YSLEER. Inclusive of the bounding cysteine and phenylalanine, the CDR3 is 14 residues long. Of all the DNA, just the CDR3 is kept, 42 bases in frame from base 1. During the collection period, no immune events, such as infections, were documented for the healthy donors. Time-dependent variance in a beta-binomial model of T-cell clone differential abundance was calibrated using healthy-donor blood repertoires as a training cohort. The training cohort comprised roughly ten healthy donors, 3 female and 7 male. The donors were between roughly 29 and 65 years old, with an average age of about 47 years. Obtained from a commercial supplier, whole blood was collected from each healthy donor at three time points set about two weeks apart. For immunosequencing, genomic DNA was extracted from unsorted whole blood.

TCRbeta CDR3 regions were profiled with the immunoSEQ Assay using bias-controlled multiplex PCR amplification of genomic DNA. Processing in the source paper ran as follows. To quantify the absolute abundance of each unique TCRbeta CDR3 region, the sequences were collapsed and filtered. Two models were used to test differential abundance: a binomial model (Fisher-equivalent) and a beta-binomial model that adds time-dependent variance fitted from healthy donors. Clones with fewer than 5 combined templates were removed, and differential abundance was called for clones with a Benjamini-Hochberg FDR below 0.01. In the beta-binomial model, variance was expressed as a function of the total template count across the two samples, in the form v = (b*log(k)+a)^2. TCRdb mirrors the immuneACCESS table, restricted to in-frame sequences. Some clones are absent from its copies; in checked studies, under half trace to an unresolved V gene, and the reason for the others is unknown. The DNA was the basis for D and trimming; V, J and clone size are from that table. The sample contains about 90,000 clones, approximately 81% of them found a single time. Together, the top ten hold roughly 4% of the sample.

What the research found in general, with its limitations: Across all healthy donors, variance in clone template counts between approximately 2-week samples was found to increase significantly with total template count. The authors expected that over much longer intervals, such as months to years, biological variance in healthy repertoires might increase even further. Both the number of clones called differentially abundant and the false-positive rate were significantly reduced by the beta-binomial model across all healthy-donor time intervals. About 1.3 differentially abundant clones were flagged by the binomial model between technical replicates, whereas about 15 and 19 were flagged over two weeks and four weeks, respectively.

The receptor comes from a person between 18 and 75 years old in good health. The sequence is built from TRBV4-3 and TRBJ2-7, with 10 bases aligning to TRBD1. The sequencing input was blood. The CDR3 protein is CASSLGQGPYEQYF. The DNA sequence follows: TGCGCCAGCAGCCTGGGACAGGGGCCCTACGAGCAGTACTTC.